Listed below are T cell receptor beta chains from one sample, sequenced in a study of blood T cell repertoires in COVID-19. TCRdb keeps only in-frame clones here, not all; method: immunoSEQ multiplex PCR. Among tens of thousands of clones listed, over 75% were seen once. Specimen: peripheral blood. These receptor sequences come from a human donor in a cohort sampled during active COVID-19. The donor label of this sample is uncertain. CDR3s leave out the opening cysteine and the closing phenylalanine or tryptophan.

v_call,j_call,cdr3_aa
TRBV5-6,TRBJ2-7,ASSLQGGKIAYEQY
TRBV5-4,TRBJ2-3,ASSKTGEWDTQY
TRBV11-1,TRBJ2-7,ASSFIGLAIGEQY
TRBV7-9,TRBJ1-5,ASSSTGVNQPQH
TRBV5-1,TRBJ2-2,ASSLVRGATGELF
TRBV6-5,TRBJ1-5,ASATGMVQPQH
TRBV7-9,TRBJ1-6,ASSFTGNNSPLH
TRBV2,TRBJ1-4,ASSQDRGRGEKLF
TRBV6-5,TRBJ2-7,ASAGQTYEQY
TRBV5-6,TRBJ2-7,ASSNLPSGDIEQY
TRBV11-2,TRBJ2-7,ASSLVAGGLYEQY
TRBV4-1,TRBJ2-1,ASSQLLLAGGSYNEQF
TRBV19,TRBJ2-7,ASSIEGHSSYEQY
TRBV5-1,TRBJ2-7,ASSWGRGAYEQY
TRBV7-3,TRBJ2-5,ASSSGGPQETQY
TRBV5-1,TRBJ2-1,ASSSGGPNNEQF
TRBV5-6,TRBJ1-1,ASSSGGAPRTEAF
TRBV15,TRBJ1-2,ATSRVPDRVHYGYT
TRBV27,TRBJ2-4,ASSPQGQVRNGAKNIQY
TRBV14,TRBJ2-4,ASRATSGGPKDIQY
TRBV7-8,TRBJ2-6,ASSLELEQGRPGANVLT
TRBV2,TRBJ1-4,ASSEWLGVLGTNEKLF
TRBV5-1,TRBJ2-5,ASSLAGGVSVETQY
TRBV28,TRBJ1-2,ASSFLDRVEGYT
TRBV7-4,TRBJ2-7,ASSPAAAYEQY
TRBV6-5,TRBJ1-1,ASSRGQGEAF
TRBV28,TRBJ2-1,ASSFRGWYNEQF
TRBV4-1,TRBJ1-4,ASSQEIPGGAGDEKLF
TRBV5-1,TRBJ1-1,ASSYGPGGAKDTEAF
TRBV9,TRBJ2-4,ASSFLGQGLAKNIQY
TRBV7-3,TRBJ2-2,ASSLGTGYGELF